The rows below give T cell receptor beta chains drawn from one sample of a study of cytotoxic CD8 clonotypes in ibrutinib-treated CLL. Some clones are missing from TCRdb's copy, which holds only in-frame ones; the method was immunoSEQ multiplex PCR. In the table there are approximately 350,000 clones, under 70% of which are singletons. The source was PBMCs, collected after 36 months of ibrutinib treatment. The receptors stem from a human donor with chronic lymphocytic leukemia. Both conserved end residues are part of each CDR3. The D gene is left open where the match is weak. Clone size is shown for a subset of rows, as once, few, many or a class of expanded clone.

clone_size,j_call,d_call,v_call,cdr3_aa,cdr3_nt
.,TRBJ2-5,.,TRBV5-1,CASSGGQEQETQYF,TGCGCCAGCAGCGGGGGGCAAGAGCAAGAGACCCAGTACTTC
.,TRBJ1-2,.,TRBV4-1,CASSQDGFGVSLDYGYTF,TGCGCCAGCAGCCAGGATGGCTTTGGGGTTAGCCTTGACTATGGCTACACCTTC
.,TRBJ1-2,TRBD1,TRBV4-1,CASRLRFGGGADGYTF,TGCGCCAGCAGACTTAGGTTTGGAGGGGGCGCGGATGGCTACACCTTC
.,TRBJ2-1,.,TRBV7-8,CASSLEWTRIFNEQFF,TGTGCCAGCAGCTTAGAGTGGACTCGGATTTTTAATGAGCAGTTCTTC
.,TRBJ2-7,.,TRBV19,CASSLDGVEQYF,TGTGCCAGTTCCCTAGATGGGGTGGAGCAGTACTTC
.,TRBJ2-5,TRBD2,TRBV7-9,CASRGGGSGETQYF,TGTGCCAGCAGAGGAGGCGGGAGTGGAGAGACCCAGTACTTC
.,TRBJ2-7,.,TRBV15,CATSREGFSYEQYF,TGTGCCACCAGCAGAGAAGGGTTCTCCTACGAGCAGTACTTC
few,TRBJ2-1,TRBD1,TRBV29-1,CSVDVWDRDNEQFF,TGCAGCGTTGACGTTTGGGACAGGGACAATGAGCAGTTCTTC
few,TRBJ2-5,.,TRBV7-8,CASSLESGQETQYF,TGTGCCAGCAGCTTAGAATCCGGCCAAGAGACCCAGTACTTC
few,TRBJ1-2,.,TRBV27,CASSLSGGRSLYGYTF,TGTGCCAGCAGTTTATCGGGGGGACGGTCACTATATGGCTACACCTTC
.,TRBJ2-3,.,TRBV19,CASRDWGSGTQYF,TGTGCCAGTAGAGATTGGGGTAGCGGTACGCAGTATTTT
.,TRBJ1-4,.,TRBV15,CATSPTPGNMEKLFF,TGTGCCACCAGTCCGACCCCCGGGAATATGGAAAAACTGTTTTTT
.,TRBJ1-1,.,TRBV2,CASRGGRNTEAFF,TGTGCCAGCAGGGGGGGCCGAAACACTGAAGCTTTCTTT
.,TRBJ2-1,.,TRBV9,CASSPRTLFSYNEQFF,TGTGCCAGCAGCCCGAGGACCCTCTTCTCCTACAATGAGCAGTTCTTC
.,TRBJ1-4,TRBD1,TRBV28,CASSFPGGGLDKLFF,TGTGCCAGCAGTTTTCCAGGGGGAGGTTTGGATAAACTGTTTTTT
.,TRBJ1-2,TRBD1,TRBV15,CATSVGQGGGIWYGYTF,TGTGCCACCAGCGTCGGACAGGGGGGTGGAATTTGGTATGGCTACACCTTC
many,TRBJ2-7,.,TRBV7-9,CASSFTGYEQYF,TGTGCCAGCAGCTTCACAGGGTACGAGCAGTACTTC
.,TRBJ2-2,TRBD1,TRBV9,CASSGQGANTGELFF,TGTGCCAGCAGCGGACAGGGGGCGAACACCGGGGAGCTGTTTTTT
.,TRBJ2-7,.,TRBV4-1,CASSLEAGAREQYF,TGCGCCAGCAGCCTAGAAGCGGGCGCGCGCGAGCAGTACTTC
once,TRBJ2-5,.,TRBV18,CASSSLETQYF,TGTGCCAGCTCATCCCTGGAGACCCAGTACTTC
.,TRBJ2-3,TRBD1,TRBV28,CASSFEQGTDTQYF,TGTGCCAGCAGTTTTGAACAGGGGACAGATACGCAGTATTTT
.,TRBJ2-7,.,TRBV6-1,CASSEGPDFSYEQYF,TGTGCCAGCAGTGAAGGGCCGGATTTCTCCTACGAGCAGTACTTC
.,TRBJ2-2,.,TRBV4-1,CASTQGHPTGELFF,TGCGCCAGCACCCAGGGTCACCCCACCGGGGAGCTGTTTTTT
.,TRBJ1-3,.,TRBV9,CASSATGYSGNTIYF,TGTGCCAGCAGCGCAACAGGGTACTCTGGAAACACCATATATTTT
few,TRBJ1-2,TRBD1,TRBV28,CASRTGLLYGYTF,TGTGCCAGCCGGACAGGGCTCCTTTATGGCTACACCTTC
few,TRBJ2-7,.,TRBV12-5,CASGLGGYEQYF,TGTGCTAGTGGCCTCGGGGGTTACGAGCAGTACTTC
.,TRBJ1-5,.,TRBV27,CASSLHGGSNQPQHF,TGTGCCAGCAGTTTACATGGGGGGAGCAATCAGCCCCAGCATTTT
once,TRBJ2-3,.,TRBV4-1,CASSQEPVGTQYF,TGCGCCAGCAGCCAAGAACCGGTCGGTACGCAGTATTTT
.,TRBJ2-7,.,TRBV29-1,CSVESARGYEQYF,TGCAGCGTTGAATCGGCCAGGGGTTACGAGCAGTACTTC
few,TRBJ1-1,.,TRBV5-4,CASSLAGAFTEAFF,TGTGCCAGCAGCTTGGCGGGGGCATTTACTGAAGCTTTCTTT
.,TRBJ2-5,.,TRBV13,CASSTRETETQYF,TGTGCCAGCAGCACCCGGGAGACGGAGACCCAGTACTTC
.,TRBJ2-5,.,TRBV5-6,CASSLVLGTAQETQYF,TGTGCCAGCAGCTTGGTATTGGGAACAGCCCAAGAGACCCAGTACTTC
.,TRBJ2-5,TRBD2,TRBV12-5,CASGLSLAGAQETQYF,TGTGCTAGTGGCCTCTCGCTAGCGGGGGCCCAAGAGACCCAGTACTTC
few,TRBJ2-7,.,TRBV15,CATRPDRSYEQYF,TGTGCCACCAGACCGGACCGCTCCTACGAGCAGTACTTC
few,TRBJ2-7,.,TRBV9,CASSPGTTTKDEQYF,TGTGCCAGCAGCCCAGGGACAACGACCAAGGACGAGCAGTACTTC
few,TRBJ1-2,TRBD1,TRBV5-6,CASSLRQGAGGYTF,TGTGCCAGCAGCCTACGACAGGGGGCAGGCGGCTACACCTTC
.,TRBJ2-7,.,TRBV2,CASSADGTYEQYF,TGTGCCAGCAGTGCTGATGGTACCTACGAGCAGTACTTC
.,TRBJ2-7,.,TRBV5-1,CASSDPITYEQYF,TGCGCCAGCAGCGACCCCATAACCTACGAGCAGTACTTC
.,TRBJ1-2,TRBD1,TRBV7-9,CASSTGTGVPYNYGYTF,TGTGCCAGCAGCACCGGGACAGGGGTCCCCTATAACTATGGCTACACCTTC
.,TRBJ2-7,TRBD1,TRBV7-2,CASSYLGQSSYEQYF,TGTGCCAGCAGCTACCTGGGACAGAGCTCCTACGAGCAGTACTTC
.,TRBJ2-7,.,TRBV10-3,CAISESGASTPGYEQYF,TGTGCCATCAGTGAGTCGGGTGCAAGTACCCCTGGGTACGAGCAGTACTTC
.,TRBJ2-7,TRBD2,TRBV5-1,CASSLLASGSSYEQYF,TGCGCCAGCAGCTTGTTGGCTAGCGGGAGTTCCTACGAGCAGTACTTC
.,TRBJ2-1,TRBD1,TRBV7-2,CASSLSRGQHNEQFF,TGTGCCAGCAGCTTATCTAGGGGGCAGCACAATGAGCAGTTCTTC
.,TRBJ1-6,TRBD1,TRBV6-6,CASRKTGGHSPLHF,TGTGCCAGCAGGAAGACAGGGGGCCACTCACCCCTCCACTTT
.,TRBJ2-3,TRBD2,TRBV4-1,CASSQSGRGPDTQYF,TGCGCCAGCAGCCAAAGCGGGAGGGGGCCAGATACGCAGTATTTT
.,TRBJ2-7,TRBD2,TRBV5-8,CATSRGGSSYEQYF,TGTGCCACCTCAAGAGGCGGGAGCTCCTACGAGCAGTACTTC
.,TRBJ2-3,.,TRBV25-1,CASRSGTSPDTQYF,TGTGCCAGCAGGTCCGGGACGAGCCCAGATACGCAGTATTTT
.,TRBJ2-1,.,TRBV5-1,CASSLDSGNEQFF,TGCGCCAGCAGCTTGGATTCGGGTAATGAGCAGTTCTTC
.,TRBJ1-2,.,TRBV5-1,CASRGKGNYGYTF,TGCGCCAGCAGGGGCAAGGGGAACTATGGCTACACCTTC
few,TRBJ1-1,.,TRBV4-1,CASSQVTNTEAFF,TGCGCCAGCAGCCAAGTTACTAACACTGAAGCTTTCTTT
.,TRBJ2-3,.,TRBV7-2,CASSLDRDYDTQYF,TGTGCCAGCAGCTTAGACAGGGATTACGATACGCAGTATTTT
.,TRBJ2-7,TRBD2,TRBV7-2,CASSLELGLAGDAYEQYF,TGTGCCAGCAGCTTAGAACTGGGACTAGCGGGAGACGCCTACGAGCAGTACTTC
.,TRBJ2-7,TRBD2,TRBV27,CASSLLSRREGPYEQYF,TGTGCCAGCAGTTTATTGTCTCGGCGGGAGGGCCCCTACGAGCAGTACTTC
large,TRBJ2-5,.,TRBV7-9,CASSLVGGVKTQYF,TGTGCCAGCAGCTTAGTTGGGGGAGTAAAGACCCAGTACTTC
few,TRBJ1-2,.,TRBV6-6,CASRERDTLNYGYTF,TGTGCCAGCAGGGAGCGGGACACGCTTAACTATGGCTACACCTTC
.,TRBJ2-7,.,TRBV11-2,CASSLVSGLGEQYF,TGTGCCAGCAGCTTAGTATCAGGTTTGGGCGAGCAGTACTTC
few,TRBJ1-2,TRBD1,TRBV19,CASSILGQGFGYTF,TGTGCCAGTAGTATTCTGGGACAGGGTTTTGGCTACACCTTC
.,TRBJ1-6,.,TRBV14,CASSQSGQSPLHF,TGTGCCAGCAGCCAAAGTGGCCAATCACCCCTCCACTTT
.,TRBJ2-1,.,TRBV19,CASNPALYSSYNEQFF,TGTGCCAGTAACCCTGCCTTATATAGCTCCTACAATGAGCAGTTCTTC
.,TRBJ2-7,TRBD1,TRBV5-1,CASSKKTGTGRNEQYF,TGCGCCAGCAGCAAAAAAACCGGGACAGGGAGGAACGAGCAGTACTTC